This T cell receptor (beta chain) was sequenced in a study of cytomegalovirus exposure and HLA in healthy donors. The CDR3 is made up of 15 amino acids. The V segment lost 0 bases and the J segment 9 bases; nucleotides outside the gene matches: 12. In germline, CDR1 is SQVTM, CDR2 ANQGSEA. Use of 60 Vbeta and 13 Jbeta primers characterized the PCR. The table came from immunoSEQ multiplex PCR; TCRdb's copy has only in-frame clones and leaves some out. The sample has about 100,000 clones, 60% to 85% seen once. The clonotype comes from a woman under 30 in good health and CMV-seropositive. The chain recombines TRBV29-1 with TRBJ2-7; 9 bases agree with TRBD2. Material: PBMCs. CDR3 amino acids: CSVEDRAGGDFWQYF. For the CDR3, the DNA is TGCAGCGTTGAAGATCGGGCGGGAGGGGATTTCTGGCAGTACTTC.